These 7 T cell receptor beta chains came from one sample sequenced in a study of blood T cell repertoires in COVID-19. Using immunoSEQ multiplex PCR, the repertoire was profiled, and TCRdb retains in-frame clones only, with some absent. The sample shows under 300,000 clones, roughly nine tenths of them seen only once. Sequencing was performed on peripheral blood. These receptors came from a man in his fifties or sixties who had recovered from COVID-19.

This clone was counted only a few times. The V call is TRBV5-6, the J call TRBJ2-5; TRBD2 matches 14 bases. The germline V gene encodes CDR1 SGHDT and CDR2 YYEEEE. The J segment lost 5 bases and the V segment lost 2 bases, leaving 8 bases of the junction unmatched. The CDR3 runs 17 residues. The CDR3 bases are TGTGCCAGCAGCTTATGGACTAGCGGGGGGTTGTGGGAGACCCAGTACTTC. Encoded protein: CASSLWTSGGLWETQYF.

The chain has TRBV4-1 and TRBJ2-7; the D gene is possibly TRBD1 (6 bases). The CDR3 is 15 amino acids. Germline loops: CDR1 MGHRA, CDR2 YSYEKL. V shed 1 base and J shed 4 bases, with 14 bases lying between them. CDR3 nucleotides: TGCGCCAGCAGCCAAGGACAGGTGGGTACGTACGAGCAGTACTTC. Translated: CASSQGQVGTYEQYF.

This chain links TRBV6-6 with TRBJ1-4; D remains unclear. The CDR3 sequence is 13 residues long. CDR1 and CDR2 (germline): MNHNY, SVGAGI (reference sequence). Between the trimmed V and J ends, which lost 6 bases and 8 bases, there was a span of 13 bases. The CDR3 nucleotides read TGTGCCAGCAGAACACCTCGAATAGAAAAACTGTTTTTT. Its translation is CASRTPRIEKLFF.

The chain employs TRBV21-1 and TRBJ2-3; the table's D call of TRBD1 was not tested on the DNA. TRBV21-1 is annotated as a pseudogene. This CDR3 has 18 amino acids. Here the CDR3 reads CASSKPTPSTGPTDTQYF. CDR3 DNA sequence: TGTGCCAGCAGCAAACCCACTCCTTCGACAGGGCCCACAGATACGCAGTATTTT.

The CDR3 spells CASNTGTSGGYEQYV. The CDR3 region has the DNA TGTGCCAGCAACACCGGGACTAGCGGGGGCTACGAGCAGTACGTC. J is TRBJ2-7 and V is TRBV5-7; TRBD2 matches 14 bases. TRBV5-7 is treated as an ORF (open reading frame) with a function not yet certain. Trimming removed 6 bases from V and 3 bases from J; junction bases left unmatched: 5. The CDR3 totals 15 residues.

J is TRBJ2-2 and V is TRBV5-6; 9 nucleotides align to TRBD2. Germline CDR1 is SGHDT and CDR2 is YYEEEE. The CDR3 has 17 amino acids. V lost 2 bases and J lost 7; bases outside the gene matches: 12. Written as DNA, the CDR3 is TGTGCCAGCAGCTTCCGTGTCAGCGGGGGGCAGGTCGGGGAGCTGTTTTTT. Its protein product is CASSFRVSGGQVGELFF.

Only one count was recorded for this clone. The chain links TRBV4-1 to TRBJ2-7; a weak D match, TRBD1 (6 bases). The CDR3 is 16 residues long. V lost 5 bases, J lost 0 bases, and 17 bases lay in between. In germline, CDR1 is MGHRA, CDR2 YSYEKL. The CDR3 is CASSAHRDPLSYEQYF. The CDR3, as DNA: TGCGCCAGCAGCGCCCACAGGGACCCCCTCTCCTACGAGCAGTACTTC.